This TCR beta chain was recovered during a study of blood T cell repertoires in COVID-19 (dated by TCRdb to 2019 to 2021). For the study in its entirety: Samples from collaborators originated in the United States, Italy and Spain and spanned both the acute and convalescent phases of COVID-19. The material from the prospective study consisted of cDNA or gDNA derived from T cells, B-cell-depleted T cells, or PBMCs. Subjects who had been exposed to COVID-19, were actively infected with it, or had recovered from it provided the deeply sampled blood TCRbeta repertoires that made up the dataset. The repertoires were made available in a free public database intended to serve as a resource for research on the immune response to SARS-CoV-2. Samples were obtained from the ongoing ImmuneRACE study (first 160 participants) and from about 1,300 subjects provided by 6 global collaborators. The sample metadata nearly always contained a de-identified subject ID, COVID-19 status, age in years and sex. Where available, HLA class I and class II types were taken from metadata supplied by the sample provider and were not determined by assay-based typing.

Samples from volunteer blood donors who had recovered from COVID-19 were contributed by a second Seattle source. Whole blood was collected in K2EDTA tubes by collaborating institutions according to the institutions' own protocols. For TCRbeta analysis, collaborator samples were shipped as frozen whole blood, as isolated PBMCs, or as DNA extracted from either sample type. Here is what the overall study found, with its caveats: The quantity of clinical and demographic metadata differed by source and by participant and was supplied without curation.

To note about this clone: The target of this receptor is not known. Qualities for individual bases were not recorded, and no much larger clone is one base off.

TCRbeta CDR3 regions were amplified from genomic DNA by means of the immunoSEQ Assay, a bias-controlled multiplex PCR. In the paper's pipeline: Nucleated cell counts per sample were estimated from amplification of reference gene primers within the assay. Sequence reads were collapsed and filtered to measure the absolute abundance of every unique TCRbeta CDR3 rearrangement. Productive Simpson clonality was computed per sample as the square root of Simpson's diversity index over productive rearrangements. TCRdb provides this immuneACCESS table in a form limited to in-frame rearrangements. Some clones are lacking; in checked studies, under half of them reflect an unresolved V gene, and why the rest are absent is not known. V and J calls and clone size come straight from that table; D and trimming were deduced from the DNA. For this sample the table gives 180,000 or so clones, of which roughly 86% were detected only once. The top ten clonotypes cover roughly 7.7% of the sample.

The sequenced sample consisted of peripheral blood. This TCR derives from a man aged 35-49 years who had recovered from COVID-19.

At the DNA level, the sequence is TGTGCCAGCAGCTTAGTTTGGACTAGCGGGCCCAAGACCCAGTACTTC. It specifies CASSLVWTSGPKTQYF. The V and J segments used are TRBV11-2 and TRBJ2-5; TRBD2 fits 11 bases in the junction. As encoded in the germline V gene, CDR1 is SGHAT while CDR2 is FQNNGV. Trimming removed 1 base from V and 6 bases from J; the gene matches leave 7 bases unexplained. There are 16 amino acids in the CDR3, from cysteine to phenylalanine inclusive. Just the 48-base CDR3 DNA is kept, in frame starting at base 1.